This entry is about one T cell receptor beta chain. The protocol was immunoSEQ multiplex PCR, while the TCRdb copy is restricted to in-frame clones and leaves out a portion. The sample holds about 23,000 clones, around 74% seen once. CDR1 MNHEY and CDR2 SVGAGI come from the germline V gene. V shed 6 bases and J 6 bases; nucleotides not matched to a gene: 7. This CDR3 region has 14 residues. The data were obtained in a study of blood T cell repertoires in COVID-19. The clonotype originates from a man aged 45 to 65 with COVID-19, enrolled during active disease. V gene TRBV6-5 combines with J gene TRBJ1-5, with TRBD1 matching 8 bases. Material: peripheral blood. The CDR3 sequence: CASRKGDRIQPQHF. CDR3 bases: TGTGCCAGCAGAAAAGGGGACAGGATTCAGCCCCAGCATTTT.